This T cell receptor (beta chain) emerged from a study of blood T cell repertoires in COVID-19. The data were produced by immunoSEQ multiplex PCR, yet TCRdb's version contains in-frame clones alone and is incomplete. This repertoire shows roughly 270,000 clones, around 85% found once; its top ten account for 2.5% to 3%. Cohort placement rested on clinical history that participants reported themselves. Cohort 3 donors counted as recovered after two negative PCRs, clearance, or resolved symptoms. This TCR came from a woman in her 50s who had recovered from COVID-19. The material sequenced was PBMCs or T cells enriched from blood (not recorded which).

CDR3 sequence: CASSPRGPGDEQYF. The CDR3 DNA is TGCGCCAGCAGCCCCAGGGGACCCGGGGACGAGCAGTACTTC. This chain connects TRBV5-1 to TRBJ2-7; tentative D call: TRBD1 (6 bases). V lost 4 bases, J lost 5 bases, and 16 bases lay in between. The CDR3 runs to 14 residues. Germline assignment: CDR1 SGHRS and CDR2 YFSETQ.